The TCR beta chain described here comes from a study of blood T cell repertoires in COVID-19. Study background: Acute and convalescent COVID-19 samples came from the United States, Italy and Spain. T cells, B-cell-depleted T cells, or PBMCs provided the cDNA or gDNA that served as material.

As processed by the authors: Reference gene primer amplification gave estimated nucleated cell counts. Sequencing was performed with immunoSEQ multiplex PCR; in TCRdb, only in-frame clones are kept and a portion is missing. The V and J calls and the clone size are those of that table, but D and trimming were determined from the DNA. This sample has around 240,000 clones, with approximately 83% found just once. This CDR3 has 15 residues. Germline V lookup: CDR1 LGHDT, CDR2 YNNKEL (reference sequence). V dropped 2 bases and J dropped 5 bases, with 15 bases sitting between them. The chain is built from TRBV3-1 (or the pseudogene TRBV3-2) and TRBJ1-1; no firm D call. Sequencing was carried out using peripheral blood. This receptor was identified in a woman between 45 and 65 years old with acute or convalescent COVID-19. The CDR3, as DNA: TGTGCCAGCAGCCAACCAATAGCGGGGAAAACTGAAGCTTTCTTT. Amino acids: CASSQPIAGKTEAFF.